Listed below are T cell receptor beta chains from one sample, sequenced in a study of T cells in Graves' hyperthyroidism and ophthalmopathy. Via MiXCR, TCRdb re-called the multiplex PCR reads, giving one row per CDR3 protein. The sample lists some 720,000 distinct CDR3 sequences, 16% occurring once. Sequenced material: blood. The receptors derive from a young man with Graves' hyperthyroidism. The conserved cysteine and the conserved F or W are not part of the CDR3 here. Fields, in order: CDR3 protein, V gene, clone size. The listing skips clone size in some rows; elsewhere it reads once, few, many or a size class.

CDR3 protein: ASSPRGTGAYERY; V gene: TRBV9; clone size: -
CDR3 protein: ASGASGGVGGPNEQF; V gene: TRBV2; clone size: many
CDR3 protein: ASSGRGKLGADLSYEQY; V gene: TRBV2; clone size: many
CDR3 protein: SAGQGQGDTQY; V gene: TRBV29-1; clone size: -
CDR3 protein: ASSLRECTYEQY; V gene: TRBV28; clone size: -
CDR3 protein: AISQTDRETQY; V gene: TRBV10-3; clone size: few
CDR3 protein: ASSPYPGKLAGPTDTQY; V gene: TRBV18; clone size: -
CDR3 protein: ASRLAGELF; V gene: TRBV7-9; clone size: -
CDR3 protein: SARGQLGTGELF; V gene: TRBV20-1; clone size: many
CDR3 protein: SALSLAKNIQY; V gene: TRBV20-1; clone size: few
CDR3 protein: ASSLTGTTYEQY; V gene: TRBV12-3/TRBV12-4; clone size: many
CDR3 protein: ASSQGGSGRATDTQY; V gene: TRBV4-2; clone size: -
CDR3 protein: ASSFSFGRNQPQH; V gene: TRBV28; clone size: many
CDR3 protein: ASSQEATSGEQY; V gene: TRBV4-1; clone size: -
CDR3 protein: ASRPGTGSHEQY; V gene: TRBV28; clone size: -
CDR3 protein: ASSLISGGEQY; V gene: TRBV12-3/TRBV12-4; clone size: many
CDR3 protein: ASSWTGTKDTEAF; V gene: TRBV5-1; clone size: few
CDR3 protein: ASTLLGGTLH; V gene: TRBV28; clone size: -
CDR3 protein: SAREAERFGHEQY; V gene: TRBV20-1; clone size: many
CDR3 protein: ASSQRTSGGGQETQY; V gene: TRBV3-1; clone size: -
CDR3 protein: ASTNWRFGY; V gene: TRBV6-1; clone size: -
CDR3 protein: ASSLSRVSSYNEQF; V gene: TRBV5-1; clone size: -
CDR3 protein: SAPGLVGMHEQY; V gene: TRBV20-1; clone size: few
CDR3 protein: ASSPFGSVSGEQY; V gene: TRBV7-3; clone size: many
CDR3 protein: SAVSGTGWGTQY; V gene: TRBV20-1; clone size: -
CDR3 protein: ASNTGTLTDTQY; V gene: TRBV7-9; clone size: many
CDR3 protein: ASSRPGDDTQY; V gene: TRBV4-3; clone size: few
CDR3 protein: AWSEGAWNNSPLH; V gene: TRBV30; clone size: few
CDR3 protein: ASSPTSGVYSYEQY; V gene: TRBV7-2; clone size: few
CDR3 protein: ASRRTGHLSGANVLT; V gene: TRBV6-1; clone size: many
CDR3 protein: ASSQVAASYEQY; V gene: TRBV3-1; clone size: many
CDR3 protein: ASSLALYEQY; V gene: TRBV7-9; clone size: many